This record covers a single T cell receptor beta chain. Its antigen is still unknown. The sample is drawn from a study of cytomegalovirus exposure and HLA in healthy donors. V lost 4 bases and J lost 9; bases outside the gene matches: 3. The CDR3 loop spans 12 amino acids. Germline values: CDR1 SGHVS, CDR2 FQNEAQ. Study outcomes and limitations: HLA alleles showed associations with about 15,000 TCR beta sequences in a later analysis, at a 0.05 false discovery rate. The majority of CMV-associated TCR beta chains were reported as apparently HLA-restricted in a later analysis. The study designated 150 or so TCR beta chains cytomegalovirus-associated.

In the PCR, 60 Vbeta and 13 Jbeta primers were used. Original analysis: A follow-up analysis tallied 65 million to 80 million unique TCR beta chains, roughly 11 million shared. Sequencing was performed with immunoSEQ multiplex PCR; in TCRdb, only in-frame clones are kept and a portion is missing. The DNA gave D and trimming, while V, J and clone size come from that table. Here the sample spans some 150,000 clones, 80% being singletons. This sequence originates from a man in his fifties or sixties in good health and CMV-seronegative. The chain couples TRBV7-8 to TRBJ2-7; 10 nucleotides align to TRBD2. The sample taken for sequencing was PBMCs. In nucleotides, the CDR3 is TGTGCCAGCAGCTCCCAGCGGGGGGGGCAGTACTTC. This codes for CASSSQRGGQYF. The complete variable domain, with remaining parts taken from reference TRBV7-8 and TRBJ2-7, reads GAGVSQSPRYKVAKRGQDVALRCDPISGHVSLFWYQQALGQGPEFLTYFQNEAQLDKSGLPSDRFFAERPEGSVSTLKIQRTQQEDSAVYLCASSSQRGGQYFGPGTRLTVT.